This T cell receptor beta chain was recovered during a study of cytomegalovirus exposure and HLA in healthy donors. The V gene's germline CDR1 is SGHTA and CDR2 FQGNSA. The CDR3 runs to 15 residues. V shed 2 bases and J 4 bases; nucleotides not matched to a gene: 8. This PCR relied on a set of 60 Vbeta primers and 13 Jbeta primers. Sequencing was performed with immunoSEQ multiplex PCR; in TCRdb, only in-frame clones are kept and a portion is missing. The data hold around 190,000 clones, with 79% observed a single time. A word on this clone: The target antigen is unknown.

Study-level points and caveats: V- and J-gene trimming in TCR beta was tied to a missense DCLRE1C variant by an analysis performed later. An Asian-associated ancestry cluster reportedly showed fewer N-insertions than the roughly 670-donor mean in a later analysis. The study flagged about 160 TCR beta chains as cytomegalovirus-associated.

The chain uses TRBV7-2 and TRBJ2-7, with TRBD1 matching over 7 bases. Sequencing used PBMCs. This TCR was recovered from a woman aged 40 to 50 in good health and CMV-seronegative. The chain's CDR3 is CASSLTPGQRYEQYF. In nucleotides, the CDR3 is TGTGCCAGCAGCTTAACCCCGGGACAGAGATACGAGCAGTACTTC.